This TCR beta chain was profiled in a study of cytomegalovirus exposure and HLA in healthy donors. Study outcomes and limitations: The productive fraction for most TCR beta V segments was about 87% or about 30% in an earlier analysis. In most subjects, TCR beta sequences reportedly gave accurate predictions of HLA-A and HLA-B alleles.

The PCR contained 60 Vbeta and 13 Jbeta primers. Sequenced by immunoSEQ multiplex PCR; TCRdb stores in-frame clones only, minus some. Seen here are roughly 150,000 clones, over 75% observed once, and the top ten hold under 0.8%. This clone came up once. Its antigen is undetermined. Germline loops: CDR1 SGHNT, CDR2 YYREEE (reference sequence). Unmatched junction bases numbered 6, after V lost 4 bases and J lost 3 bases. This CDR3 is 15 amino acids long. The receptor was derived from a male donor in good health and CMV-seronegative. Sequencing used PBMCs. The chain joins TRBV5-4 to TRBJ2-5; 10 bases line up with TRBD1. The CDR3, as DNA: TGTGCCAGCAGCGGAGCCGGGACAGGGGAAGAGACCCAGTACTTC. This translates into CASSGAGTGEETQYF. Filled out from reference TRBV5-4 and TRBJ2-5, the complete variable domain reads ETGVTQSPTHLIKTRGQQVTLRCSSQSGHNTVSWYQQALGQGPQFIFQYYREEENGRGNFPPRFSGLQFPNYSSELNVNALELDDSALYLCASSGAGTGEETQYFGPGTRLLVL.